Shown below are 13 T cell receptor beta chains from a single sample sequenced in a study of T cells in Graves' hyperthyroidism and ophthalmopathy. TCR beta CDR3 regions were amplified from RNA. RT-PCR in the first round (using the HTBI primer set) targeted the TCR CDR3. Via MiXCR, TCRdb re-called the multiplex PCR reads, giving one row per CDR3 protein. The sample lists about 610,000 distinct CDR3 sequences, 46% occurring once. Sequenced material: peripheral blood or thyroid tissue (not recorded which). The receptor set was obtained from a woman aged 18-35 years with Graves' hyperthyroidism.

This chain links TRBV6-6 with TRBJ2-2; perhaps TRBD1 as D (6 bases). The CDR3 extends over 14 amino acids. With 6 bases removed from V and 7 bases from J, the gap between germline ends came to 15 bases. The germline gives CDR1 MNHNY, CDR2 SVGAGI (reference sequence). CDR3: CASRSTGYLGELFF. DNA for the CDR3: TGTGCCAGCAGATCGACAGGTTACCTCGGGGAGCTGTTTTTT.

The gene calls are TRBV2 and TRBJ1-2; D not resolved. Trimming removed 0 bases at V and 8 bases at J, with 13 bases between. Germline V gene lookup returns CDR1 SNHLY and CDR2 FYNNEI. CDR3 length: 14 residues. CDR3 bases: TGTGCCAGCAGTGAAGCGCTAATATTTAAGGGCTACACCTTC. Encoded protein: CASSEALIFKGYTF. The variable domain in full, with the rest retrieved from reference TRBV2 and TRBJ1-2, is EPEVTQTPSHQVTQMGQEVILRCVPISNHLYFYWYRQILGQKVEFLVSFYNNEISEKSEIFDDQFSVERPDGSNFTLKIRSTKLEDSAMYFCASSEALIFKGYTFGSGTRLTVV.

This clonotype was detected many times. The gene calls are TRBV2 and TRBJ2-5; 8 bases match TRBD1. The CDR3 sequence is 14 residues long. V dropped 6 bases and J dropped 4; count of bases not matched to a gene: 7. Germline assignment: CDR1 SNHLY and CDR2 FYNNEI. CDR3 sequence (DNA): TGTGCCAGCAGCGGGCAGGGGGCTCGAGAGACCCAGTACTTC. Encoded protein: CASSGQGARETQYF.

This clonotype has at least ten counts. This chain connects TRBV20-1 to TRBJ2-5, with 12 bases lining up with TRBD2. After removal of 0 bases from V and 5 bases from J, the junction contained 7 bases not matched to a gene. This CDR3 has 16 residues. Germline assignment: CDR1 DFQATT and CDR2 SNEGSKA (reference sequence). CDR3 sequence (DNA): TGCAGTGCTAGAGATCTGCCTAGCGGGAGGGAGGAGACCCAGTACTTC. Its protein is CSARDLPSGREETQYF.

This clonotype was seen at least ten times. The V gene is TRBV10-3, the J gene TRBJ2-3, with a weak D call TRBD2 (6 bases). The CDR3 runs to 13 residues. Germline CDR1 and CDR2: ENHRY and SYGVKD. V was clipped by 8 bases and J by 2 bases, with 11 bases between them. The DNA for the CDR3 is TGTGCCATCCTGCGGGACCCCACAGATACGCAGTATTTT. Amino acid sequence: CAILRDPTDTQYF.

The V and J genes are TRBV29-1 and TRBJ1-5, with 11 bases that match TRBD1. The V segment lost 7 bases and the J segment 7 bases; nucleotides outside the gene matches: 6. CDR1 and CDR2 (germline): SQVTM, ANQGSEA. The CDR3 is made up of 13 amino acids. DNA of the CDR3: TGCAGCGCTCTCCGGGACAGGGGGCAGCCCCAGCATTTT. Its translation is CSALRDRGQPQHF.

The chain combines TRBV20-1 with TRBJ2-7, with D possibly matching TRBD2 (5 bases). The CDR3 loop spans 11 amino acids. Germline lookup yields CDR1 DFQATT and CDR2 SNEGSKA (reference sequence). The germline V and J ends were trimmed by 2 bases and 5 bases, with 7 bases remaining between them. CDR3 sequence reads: CSARPRDEQYF. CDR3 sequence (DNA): TGCAGTGCTAGACCGAGGGACGAGCAGTACTTC.

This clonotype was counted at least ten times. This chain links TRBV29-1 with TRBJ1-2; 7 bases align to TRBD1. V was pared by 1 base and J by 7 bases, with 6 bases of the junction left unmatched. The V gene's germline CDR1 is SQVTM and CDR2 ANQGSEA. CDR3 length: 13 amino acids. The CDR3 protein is CSVEGGGASGYTF. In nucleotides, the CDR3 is TGCAGCGTTGAAGGAGGGGGCGCCAGTGGCTACACCTTC.

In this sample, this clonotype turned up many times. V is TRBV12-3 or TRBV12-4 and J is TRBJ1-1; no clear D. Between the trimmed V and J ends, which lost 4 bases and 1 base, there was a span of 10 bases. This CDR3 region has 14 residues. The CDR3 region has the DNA TGTGCCAGCAGTTGGGGAGAAGGGAACACTGAAGCTTTCTTT. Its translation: CASSWGEGNTEAFF.

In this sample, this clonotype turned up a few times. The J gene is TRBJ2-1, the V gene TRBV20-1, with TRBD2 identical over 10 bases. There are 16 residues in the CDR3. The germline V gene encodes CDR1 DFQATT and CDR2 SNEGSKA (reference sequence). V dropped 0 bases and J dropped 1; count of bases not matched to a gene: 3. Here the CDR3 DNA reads TGCAGTGCTAGAGACGGGACTAGCGTGTCCTACAATGAGCAGTTCTTC. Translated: CSARDGTSVSYNEQFF.

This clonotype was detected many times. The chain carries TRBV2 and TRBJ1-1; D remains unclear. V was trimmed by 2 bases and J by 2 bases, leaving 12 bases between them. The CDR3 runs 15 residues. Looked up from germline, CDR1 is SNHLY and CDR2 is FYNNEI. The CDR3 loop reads CASSERRQTNTEAFF. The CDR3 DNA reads TGTGCCAGCAGTGAAAGACGACAAACAAACACTGAAGCTTTCTTT.

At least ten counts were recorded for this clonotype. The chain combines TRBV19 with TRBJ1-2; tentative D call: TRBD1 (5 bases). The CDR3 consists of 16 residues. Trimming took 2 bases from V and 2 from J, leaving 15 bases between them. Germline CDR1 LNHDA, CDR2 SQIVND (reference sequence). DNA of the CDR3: TGTGCCAGTAGTATAATTACGGCAGGGTGGAACTATGGCTACACCTTC. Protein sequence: CASSIITAGWNYGYTF.

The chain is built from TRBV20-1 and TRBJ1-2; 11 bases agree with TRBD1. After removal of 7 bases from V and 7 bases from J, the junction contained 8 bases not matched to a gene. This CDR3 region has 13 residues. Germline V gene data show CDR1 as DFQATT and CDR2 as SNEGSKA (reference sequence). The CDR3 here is CSVRTGGAAGYTF. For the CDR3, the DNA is TGCAGTGTTAGGACAGGGGGCGCGGCTGGCTACACCTTC.